The 27 T cell receptor beta chains given below trace back to one sample, sequenced in a study of cytomegalovirus exposure and HLA in healthy donors (dated by TCRdb to between 2016 and 2019). Preparation of the library involved the immunoSEQ multiplex PCR assay. For the multiplex PCR, a mixture combining 60 forward primers for TCR Vbeta segments and 13 reverse primers for TCR Jbeta segments was used. TCRdb's version of the immuneACCESS table is confined to in-frame rearrangements and falls short of the full clone set. An unresolved V gene accounts for under half of the shortfall where checked; the remainder is of unknown origin. The sample table records 85,000 to 100,000 clones; 70% to 90% of these occur just once. Around 2.5% of the sample belongs to the ten largest clones. Specimen: PBMCs. These receptors came from a young man in good health and CMV-seronegative.

There are a few counts of this clone. CDR3 residues: CASSPRKFGTGASGANVLTF. DNA of the CDR3: TGTGCCAGCAGTCCTAGAAAGTTCGGGACAGGAGCCTCTGGGGCCAACGTCCTGACTTTC. The rearrangement uses TRBV27 and TRBJ2-6; 8 nucleotides align to TRBD1. Germline trimming cut 5 bases from V and 0 bases from J; bases unmatched to any gene: 15. Per germline, CDR1 MNHEY and CDR2 SMNVEV (reference sequence). The CDR3 is 20 amino acids. Complete variable domain (other parts from reference TRBV27 and TRBJ2-6): EAQVTQNPRYLITVTGKKLTVTCSQNMNHEYMSWYRQDPGLGLRQIYYSMNVEVTDKGDVPEGYKVSRKEKRNFPLILESPSPNQTSLYFCASSPRKFGTGASGANVLTFGAGSRLTVL.

The chain links TRBV7-3 to TRBJ2-2; D is undetermined. Per germline, CDR1 SGHTA and CDR2 FQGTGA. The V gene lost 4 bases and the J gene lost 6 bases, with 9 bases spanning the gap. The CDR3 runs 13 residues. CDR3 DNA: TGTGCCAGCAGCTCGGTCCCGTCCGGGGAGCTGTTTTTT. As protein: CASSSVPSGELFF. Full variable domain (missing parts from reference TRBV7-3 and TRBJ2-2): GAGVSQTPSNKVTEKGKYVELRCDPISGHTALYWYRQSLGQGPEFLIYFQGTGAADDSGLPNDRFFAVRPEGSVSTLKIQRTERGDSAVYLCASSSVPSGELFFGEGSRLTVL.

The chain links TRBV30 to TRBJ2-5, with TRBD2 matching 11 bases. The CDR3 contains 15 residues. The trim removed 4 bases at V and 2 bases at J, leaving 6 bases unmatched. The germline CDR1 and CDR2 sequences are GTSNPN and SVGIG (reference sequence). The CDR3, as DNA: TGTGCCTGGAAAATGGGACTAGCGGATCAAGAGACCCAGTACTTC. It yields the protein CAWKMGLADQETQYF. Full variable domain (outside the CDR3, taken from reference TRBV30 and TRBJ2-5): SQTIHQWPATLVQPVGSPLSLECTVEGTSNPNLYWYRQAAGRGLQLLFYSVGIGQISSEVPQNLSASRPQDRQFILSSKKLLLSDSGFYLCAWKMGLADQETQYFGPGTRLLVL.

This chain's CDR3 is CASSQDRTGDLDSPLHF. CDR3 sequence (DNA): TGTGCCAGCAGCCAGGACAGGACAGGGGATTTGGATTCACCCCTCCACTTT. This chain joins TRBV4-2 and TRBJ1-6; 9 bases fit TRBD1. Germline V gene lookup returns CDR1 LGHNA and CDR2 YNFKEQ. The V segment lost 3 bases and the J segment 8 bases; nucleotides outside the gene matches: 11. The CDR3 loop spans 17 amino acids.

J is TRBJ2-5 and V is TRBV6-5; TRBD1 is a possible D gene (6 bases). Trimming stripped 11 bases from V and 2 bases from J, with 12 bases between. Germline values: CDR1 MNHEY, CDR2 SVGAGI. This CDR3 comprises 12 residues. The CDR3 DNA sequence: TGTGCCGTAGGGGGACAACAAGAGACCCAGTACTTC. Protein product: CAVGGQQETQYF.

This chain links TRBV7-3 with TRBJ2-1; 10 nucleotides align to TRBD1. With 4 bases clipped from V and 6 bases from J, the junction kept 6 bases outside the gene matches. CDR1 is SGHTA and CDR2 is FQGTGA in the germline V gene. The CDR3 totals 15 residues. The chain's CDR3 is CASSSGTGEGNEQFF. The CDR3 coding sequence is TGTGCCAGCAGCTCGGGGACAGGGGAGGGCAATGAGCAGTTCTTC.

The chain joins TRBV27 to TRBJ1-4, with 7 bases matching TRBD1. Looked up from germline, CDR1 is MNHEY and CDR2 is SMNVEV (reference sequence). The CDR3 covers 14 residues. After removal of 3 bases from V and 7 bases from J, the junction contained 5 bases not matched to a gene. The CDR3, as DNA: TGTGCCAGCAGTTTCCGGGACAGACGTGAAAAACTGTTTTTT. Its translation is CASSFRDRREKLFF.

V gene TRBV28 combines with J gene TRBJ2-1; D may be TRBD2 (6 bases). This CDR3 has 12 amino acids. V gave up 5 bases and J gave up 9 bases, with 11 bases separating them. CDR1 and CDR2 (germline): MDHEN, SYDVKM. In DNA form, the CDR3 reads TGTGCCAGCAGTCCGACTAGAACTGAGCAGTTCTTC. This gives the protein CASSPTRTEQFF.

The chain has TRBV6-5 and TRBJ2-4; TRBD1 matches 10 bases. The CDR3 length is 16 residues. Germline CDR1 is MNHEY and CDR2 is SVGAGI. V was pared by 0 bases and J by 4 bases, with 3 bases of the junction left unmatched. For the CDR3, the DNA is TGTGCCAGCAGTTACTCCTGGACAGGGGGAAAAAACATTCAGTACTTC. Its protein product is CASSYSWTGGKNIQYF.

The CDR3: CASSRDGGGEGEAFF. The CDR3 bases are TGTGCCAGCAGCCGCGATGGGGGGGGAGAGGGTGAAGCTTTCTTT. This chain uses TRBV7-9 with TRBJ1-1; D is possibly TRBD1 (5 bases). Germline V gene lookup returns CDR1 SEHNR and CDR2 FQNEAQ (reference sequence). The CDR3 sequence is 15 residues long. V was shortened by 5 bases and J by 7 bases, with 20 bases between the two germline ends.

This sequence joins TRBV7-2 and TRBJ1-1, with D unresolved. Trimming pared 0 bases from V and 6 bases from J, leaving 11 bases between. Germline V gene sequence: CDR1 SGHTA, CDR2 FQGNSA. The CDR3 consists of 14 residues. The CDR3 loop reads CASSLASPGPEAFF. The CDR3 DNA reads TGTGCCAGCAGCTTAGCCTCGCCTGGGCCTGAAGCTTTCTTT.

This rearrangement joins TRBV6-5 to TRBJ2-7; 10 bases map to TRBD2. CDR1 MNHEY and CDR2 SVGAGI come from the germline V gene. J gave up 1 base and V 6 bases, and 3 bases lay outside the gene matches. CDR3 length equals 14 residues. CDR3 in DNA: TGTGCCAGCAGCCTAGCGGGGGCTTCCTACGAGCAGTACTTC. Its protein product is CASSLAGASYEQYF.

The rearrangement uses TRBV14 and TRBJ2-1; D ambiguous. The CDR3 extends over 12 amino acids. The germline CDR1 and CDR2 sequences are SGHDN and FVKESK. Trimming removed 4 bases at V and 7 bases at J, with 8 bases between. CDR3 nucleotide sequence: TGTGCCAGCAGCCCTCGGTGGAATGAGCAGTTCTTC. It specifies CASSPRWNEQFF.

V and J are TRBV28 and TRBJ2-3; 10 bases line up with TRBD2. V dropped 6 bases and J dropped 2; count of bases not matched to a gene: 5. This CDR3 contains 15 residues. The V gene's germline CDR1 is MDHEN and CDR2 SYDVKM. The CDR3 spells CASRLLAGTTDTQYF. The CDR3 DNA reads TGTGCCAGCAGACTACTAGCGGGGACCACAGATACGCAGTATTTT. The variable domain in full, with the rest retrieved from reference TRBV28 and TRBJ2-3, is DVKVTQSSRYLVKRTGEKVFLECVQDMDHENMFWYRQDPGLGLRLIYFSYDVKMKEKGDIPEGYSVSREKKERFSLILESASTNQTSMYLCASRLLAGTTDTQYFGPGTRLTVL.

The rearrangement links TRBV7-2 to TRBJ2-2; no firm D call. Germline V gives CDR1 SGHTA, CDR2 FQGNSA. Trimming pared 5 bases from V and 5 bases from J, leaving 9 bases between. This CDR3 has 13 residues. CDR3: CASSPLLTGELFF. In DNA form, the CDR3 reads TGTGCCAGCAGCCCCCTCCTTACCGGGGAGCTGTTTTTT.

This clone was recorded only once. This sequence joins TRBV7-9 and TRBJ2-5, with 11 bases identical to TRBD2. The CDR3 has 17 residues. Germline V CDR1 and CDR2: SEHNR, FQNEAQ (reference sequence). The trim removed 5 bases at V and 0 bases at J, leaving 8 bases unmatched. The CDR3 region has the DNA TGTGCCAGCAGCCCCCCCTTAGCGGGGGGGAACCAAGAGACCCAGTACTTC. Translated, it gives CASSPPLAGGNQETQYF.

In its sample, this clone was seen once. The V gene is TRBV19, the J gene TRBJ1-1; 7 nucleotides match TRBD1. The germline V gene encodes CDR1 LNHDA and CDR2 SQIVND (reference sequence). The ends lost 0 bases at V and 7 bases at J; junction bases unmatched: 8. CDR3 size: 15 residues. The CDR3, as DNA: TGTGCCAGTAGTATAGATCGACGACAGGGCCTTGAAGCTTTCTTT. This translates into CASSIDRRQGLEAFF.

This clone showed up just a few times. CDR3 sequence: CASSLGPNEKLFF. In DNA form, the CDR3 reads TGTGCCAGCAGCTTGGGGCCTAATGAAAAACTGTTTTTT. V gene TRBV5-5 combines with J gene TRBJ1-4; D is uncertain. The CDR3 is made up of 13 amino acids. The V gene lost 0 bases and the J gene lost 3 bases, with 3 bases spanning the gap. Germline CDR1 reads SGHKS; CDR2 reads YYEKEE (reference sequence).

This chain links TRBV29-1 with TRBJ1-1; D perhaps matches TRBD1 (6 bases). The CDR3 is 12 amino acids. Trimming took off 2 bases at V and 4 bases at J, with 8 bases between the two ends. Per germline, CDR1 SQVTM and CDR2 ANQGSEA. Here the CDR3 reads CSVETGTTEAFF. The CDR3 DNA sequence: TGCAGCGTTGAAACAGGGACCACTGAAGCTTTCTTT.

The chain has TRBV28 and TRBJ2-1, with 11 bases that match TRBD2. V was pared by 4 bases and J by 2 bases, with 7 bases of the junction left unmatched. CDR1 MDHEN and CDR2 SYDVKM come from the germline V gene. The CDR3 totals 17 residues. CDR3 loop: CASSSPLGLAAYNEQFF. Here the CDR3 DNA reads TGTGCCAGCAGTTCTCCCCTGGGACTAGCGGCCTACAATGAGCAGTTCTTC.

The chain uses TRBV4-1 and TRBJ2-2; a weak D match, TRBD2 (6 bases). CDR1 and CDR2 from the germline V gene are MGHRA and YSYEKL. This CDR3 has 14 residues. V was trimmed by 2 bases and J by 9 bases, leaving 13 bases between them. CDR3 sequence reads: CASSQRLGARELFF. In nucleotides, the CDR3 is TGCGCCAGCAGCCAACGACTAGGAGCCCGGGAGCTGTTTTTT.

The CDR3 bases are TGTGCCAGCAGCTCCCAGGGCCGACTAGCGGGAGTCCTTAATGAGCAGTTCTTC. Translating gives CASSSQGRLAGVLNEQFF. The rearrangement links TRBV5-6 to TRBJ2-1; 12 bases line up with TRBD2. The junction had 14 bases not matched to a gene; V was cut back by 3 bases and J by 7 bases. Germline CDR1 and CDR2: SGHDT and YYEEEE. This CDR3 contains 18 residues.

The chain is built from TRBV2 and TRBJ2-5; 10 nucleotides match TRBD1. From germline, CDR1 is SNHLY and CDR2 FYNNEI. V was pared by 6 bases and J by 3 bases, with 4 bases of the junction left unmatched. CDR3 length equals 14 residues. This CDR3 reads CASRGGTGEETQYF. The CDR3 nucleotides are TGTGCCAGCAGGGGGGGGACAGGGGAAGAGACCCAGTACTTC.

The rearrangement joins TRBV19 to TRBJ1-5; TRBD1 is a possible D gene (5 bases). CDR3 length equals 13 residues. V was pared by 3 bases and J by 4 bases, with 7 bases between. The germline V gene encodes CDR1 LNHDA and CDR2 SQIVND (reference sequence). CDR3: CASSMTANQPQHF. The CDR3 DNA reads as TGTGCCAGTAGTATGACAGCAAATCAGCCCCAGCATTTT.

The CDR3 loop is CASSLFGGQEIYGYTF. The CDR3 DNA sequence: TGCGCCAGCAGCTTGTTCGGGGGACAGGAAATCTATGGCTACACCTTC. V and J are TRBV5-1 and TRBJ1-2, with 8 bases identical to TRBD1. The CDR3 spans 16 residues. Unmatched junction bases numbered 9, after V lost 1 base and J lost 4 bases. The germline CDR1 and CDR2 sequences are SGHRS and YFSETQ.

V and J are TRBV4-1 and TRBJ2-3, with 9 bases lining up with TRBD1. Trimming at V came to 3 bases and at J to 6 bases, leaving 4 bases not matched to a gene. CDR3 length: 14 residues. CDR1 and CDR2 from the germline V gene are MGHRA and YSYEKL. This CDR3 reads CASSQDRGIDTQYF. The DNA of the CDR3 is TGCGCCAGCAGCCAGGACAGGGGTATTGATACGCAGTATTTT.

Notes on this clone: The junction differs from germline at one of its ends, possibly a read error. This chain connects TRBV4-1 to TRBJ1-4; 9 bases align to TRBD1. Germline V gene data show CDR1 as MGHRA and CDR2 as YSYEKL. The CDR3 has 16 residues. The CDR3 nucleotides read TGCGCCAGCGGCCAAGCCGCCGGGACAGGGAGGGCAAAACTGTTTTTT. This gives the protein CASGQAAGTGRAKLFF.